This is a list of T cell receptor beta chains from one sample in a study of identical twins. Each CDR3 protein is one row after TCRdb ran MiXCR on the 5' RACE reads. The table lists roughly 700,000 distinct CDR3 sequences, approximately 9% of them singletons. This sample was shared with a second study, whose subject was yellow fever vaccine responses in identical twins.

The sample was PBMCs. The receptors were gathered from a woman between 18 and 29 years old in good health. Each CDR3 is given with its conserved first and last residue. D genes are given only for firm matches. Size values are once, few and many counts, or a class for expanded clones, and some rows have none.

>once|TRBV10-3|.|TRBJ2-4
CAISEGIGQGAKNIQYF
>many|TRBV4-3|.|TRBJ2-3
CASSQVIQRPSDTQYF
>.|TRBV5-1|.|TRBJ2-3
CASSLVFRPSSTDTQYF
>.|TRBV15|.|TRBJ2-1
CATSTPSLTVNEQFF
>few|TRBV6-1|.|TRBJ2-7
CASSELPYEQYF
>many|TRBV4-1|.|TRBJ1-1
CASSQVVLGDTEAFF
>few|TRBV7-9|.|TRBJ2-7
CASSPGWAEYEQYF
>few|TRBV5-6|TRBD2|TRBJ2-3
CASSLGGGRRRNTQYF
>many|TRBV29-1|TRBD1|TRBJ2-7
CSAGQGLLEQYF
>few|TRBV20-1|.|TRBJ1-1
CSATVIMNTEAFF
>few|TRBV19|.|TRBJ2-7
CASSIAGVYEQYF
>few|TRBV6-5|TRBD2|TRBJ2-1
CASSYLRTSGSDEQFF
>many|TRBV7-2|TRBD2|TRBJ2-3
CASSPRLAGGITDTQYF
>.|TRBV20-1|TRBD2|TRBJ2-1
CSATRLAGVDNEQFF
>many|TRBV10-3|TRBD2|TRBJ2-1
CAITGGRKSYNEQFF
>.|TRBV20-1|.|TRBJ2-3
CSDRVITDTQYF
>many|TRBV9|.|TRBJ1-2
CASRGPEGYTF
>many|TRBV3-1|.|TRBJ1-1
CASSAGTTEAFF
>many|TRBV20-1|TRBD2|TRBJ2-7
CSARDQRLADTYEQYF
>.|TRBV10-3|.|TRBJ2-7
CAISPGTYEQYF
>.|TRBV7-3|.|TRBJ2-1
CASSLNRGGVGEQFF
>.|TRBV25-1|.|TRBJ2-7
CASRGSEQYF
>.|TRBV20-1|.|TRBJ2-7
CSASLGEWRYEQYF
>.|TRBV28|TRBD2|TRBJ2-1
CASTRLAGLYNEQFF
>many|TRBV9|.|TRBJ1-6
CASSVGGPNSPLHF
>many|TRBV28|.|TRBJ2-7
CASSLVPRYEQYF
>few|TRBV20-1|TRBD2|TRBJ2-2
CSARDPTGTSVTGELFF
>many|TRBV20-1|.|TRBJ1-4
CSAQERDYNEKLFF
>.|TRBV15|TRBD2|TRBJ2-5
CATSTTWTSGVKQETQYF
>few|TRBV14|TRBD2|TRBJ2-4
CASSQASGRAKNIQYF
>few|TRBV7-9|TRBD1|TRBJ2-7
CASSRQGPVYEQYF
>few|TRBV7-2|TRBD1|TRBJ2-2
CASSLSGTGVNGELFF
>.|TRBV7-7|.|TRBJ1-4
CASSLGGGLDEKLFF
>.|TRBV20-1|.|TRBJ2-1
CSARLAALHRGEQFF
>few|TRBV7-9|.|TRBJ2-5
CASAPAETQYF
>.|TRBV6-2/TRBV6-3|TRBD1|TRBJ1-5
CASSLGQENQPQHF
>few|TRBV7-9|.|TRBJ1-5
CASSPLGSGNQPQHF
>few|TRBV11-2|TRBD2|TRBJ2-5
CASSYGLAVQETQYF
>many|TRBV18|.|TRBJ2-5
CASSPGVVETQYF
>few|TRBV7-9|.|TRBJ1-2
CASSAWTENYGYTF
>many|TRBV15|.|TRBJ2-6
CATSTNAGSGANVLTF
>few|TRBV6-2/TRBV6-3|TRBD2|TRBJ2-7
CASSPGTRAYEQYF
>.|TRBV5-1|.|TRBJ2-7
CASSVDTEQYF
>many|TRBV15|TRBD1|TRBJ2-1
CATSRDQGVLNEQFF
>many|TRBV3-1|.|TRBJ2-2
CASTDRRVTGPGELFF
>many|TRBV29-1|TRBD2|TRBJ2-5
CSVDVGLAGDPTNF
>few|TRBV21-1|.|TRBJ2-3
CASSPPPLRLAGFTDTQYF
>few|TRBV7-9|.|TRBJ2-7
CASSLEEIYYEQYF
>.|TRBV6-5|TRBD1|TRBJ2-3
CASSYRGGTGDTDTQYF
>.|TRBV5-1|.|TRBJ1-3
CASSPAVGFSGNTIYF
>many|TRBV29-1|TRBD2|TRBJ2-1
CSVEREGSDEQFF
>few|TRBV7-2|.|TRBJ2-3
CASRVMGADTQYF
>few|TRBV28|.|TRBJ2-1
CASSTTGFYQFF